This T cell receptor (beta chain) was recorded in a study of beta chain features in type 1 diabetes. Study-level results: Researchers cautioned that cDNA sequencing could over-represent cells with high TCR expression. Type 1 diabetes patients showed fewer insertions and more deletions at VDJ junctions.

The CDR3 is 18 residues long. CDR1 is SQVTM, CDR2 ANQGSEA, per germline. After removal of 7 bases from V and 1 base from J, the junction contained 14 bases not matched to a gene. CD45RO/CCR7/CD25/CD127/CD95/CD27 staining was used to isolate CD4+ naive, central memory, regulatory and stem cell-like memory cells by sorting. Since all of the isolated RNA was reverse transcribed, expressed TCRB transcripts were what got sequenced. Naive, central memory and regulatory T cell samples averaged roughly 3.7 million reads. Repertoires were generated with immunoSEQ multiplex PCR, while TCRdb's copy carries only in-frame clones and drops some. The sample holds more than 350,000 clones, roughly an eighth seen once. This clone was observed a handful of times. Its target is unknown.

The chain has TRBV29-1 and TRBJ2-1; TRBD2 agrees at 12 bases. Sequences were obtained from naive CD4+ T cells from blood. This TCR was recovered from a young woman in good health. CDR3 sequence (DNA): TGCAGCGCCACCCGGACTAGCGGGATTTATGTGTCCTACAATGAGCAGTTCTTC. The encoded protein is CSATRTSGIYVSYNEQFF.